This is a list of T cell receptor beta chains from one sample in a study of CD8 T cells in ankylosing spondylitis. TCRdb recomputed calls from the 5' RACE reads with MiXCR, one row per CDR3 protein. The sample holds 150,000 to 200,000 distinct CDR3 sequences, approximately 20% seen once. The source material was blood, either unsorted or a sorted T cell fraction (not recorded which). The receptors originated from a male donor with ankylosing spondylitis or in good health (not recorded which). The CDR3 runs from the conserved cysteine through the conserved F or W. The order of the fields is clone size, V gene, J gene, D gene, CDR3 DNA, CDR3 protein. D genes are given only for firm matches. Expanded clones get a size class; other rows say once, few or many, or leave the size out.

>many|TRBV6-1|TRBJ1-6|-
TGTGCCAGCAGGCCGCGCCCGACGCGAGTGACGGAATCACCCCTCCACTTT
CASRPRPTRVTESPLHF
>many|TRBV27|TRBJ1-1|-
TGTGCCAGCAGTTTATCGATTTTCCTTGACACTGAAGCTTTCTTT
CASSLSIFLDTEAFF
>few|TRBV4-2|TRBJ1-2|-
TGTGCCAGCAGCCAAGAGAGAAGGCACTATGGCTACACCTTC
CASSQERRHYGYTF
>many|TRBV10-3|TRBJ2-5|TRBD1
TGTGCCATCAGAGGGACAGGGGCAGAGACCCAGTACTTC
CAIRGTGAETQYF
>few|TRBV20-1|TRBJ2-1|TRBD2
TGCAGTGCGAAATCGGCTAGCGGAAGCTCCTACAATGAGCAGTTCTTC
CSAKSASGSSYNEQFF
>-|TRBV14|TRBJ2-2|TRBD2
TGTGCCAGCAGCCCAAGACTAGCGGGAGGGCCCGGGGAGCTGTTTTTT
CASSPRLAGGPGELFF
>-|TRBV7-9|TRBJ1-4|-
TGTGCCAGCAGTCTTCGAGCAACTAATGAAAAACTGTTTTTT
CASSLRATNEKLFF
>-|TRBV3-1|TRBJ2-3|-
TGTGCCAGCAGCCGACCAGGGCGGGGTCGGGGTGATACGCAGTATTTT
CASSRPGRGRGDTQYF
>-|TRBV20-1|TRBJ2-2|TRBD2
TGCAGTGCTAGAGATTCTAGCGGGAGGCCCGGGGAGCTGTTTTTT
CSARDSSGRPGELFF
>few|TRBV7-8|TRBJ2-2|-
TGTGCCAGCAGCTTAGTTCTGAAGGGGGCGAACACCGGGGAGCTGTTTTTT
CASSLVLKGANTGELFF
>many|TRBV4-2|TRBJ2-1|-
TGTGCCAGCAGCCAAGAAAGGGGCCTCTACAATGAGCAGTTCTTC
CASSQERGLYNEQFF
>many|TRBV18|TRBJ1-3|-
TGTGCCAGCTCACCGCCGGCGGTAAACTCTGGAAACACCATATATTTT
CASSPPAVNSGNTIYF
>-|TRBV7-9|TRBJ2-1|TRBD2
TGTGCCAGCAGCTCTAGGACTAGCGGAGACTCCTACAATGAGCAGTTCTTC
CASSSRTSGDSYNEQFF
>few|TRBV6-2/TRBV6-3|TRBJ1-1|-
TGTGCCAGCAGTCCTTCCCAACGGAAGGGGGGCCAGAACACTGAAGCTTTCTTT
CASSPSQRKGGQNTEAFF
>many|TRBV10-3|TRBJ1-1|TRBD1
TGTGCCATCAGTGAGCAGGGGGCAACTGAAGCTTTCTTT
CAISEQGATEAFF
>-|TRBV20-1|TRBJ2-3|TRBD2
TGCAGTGCAAGATTTAGCGGGAGTACAGATACGCAGTATTTT
CSARFSGSTDTQYF
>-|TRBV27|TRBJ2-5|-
TGTGCCAACAGTCCAAAAGGACATTCAAGAGAAACCGGGACCCAGTACTTC
CANSPKGHSRETGTQYF
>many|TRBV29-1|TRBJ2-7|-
TGCAGCGCGACCGAGTCCGGGAACTACGAGCAGTACTTC
CSATESGNYEQYF
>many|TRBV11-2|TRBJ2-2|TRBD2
TGTGCCAGCAGCTACCACGGGACTAGCGGGAGCGGCATCGGGGAGCTGTTTTTT
CASSYHGTSGSGIGELFF
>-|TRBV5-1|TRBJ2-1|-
TGCGCCAGCAGCTTGGAGGGGGCTAGCGGCTACAATGAGCAGTTCTTC
CASSLEGASGYNEQFF
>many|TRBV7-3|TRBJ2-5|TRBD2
TGTGCCAGCAGGTCCCTAGCGGGAGTTGGGGAGACCCAGTACTTC
CASRSLAGVGETQYF
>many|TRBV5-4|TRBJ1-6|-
TGTGCCAGCAGGACGGCAGGCTCCTATAATTCACCCCTCCACTTT
CASRTAGSYNSPLHF
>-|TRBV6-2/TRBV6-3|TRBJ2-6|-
TGTGCCAGCAGTTACGGACTACTGAGCTCTGGGGCCAACGTCCTGACTTTC
CASSYGLLSSGANVLTF
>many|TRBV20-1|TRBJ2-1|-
TGCAGTGTCATCACCGCCAGCTCCTACAATGAGCAGTTCTTC
CSVITASSYNEQFF
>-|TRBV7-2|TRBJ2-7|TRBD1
TGTGCCAGCAGCTTAGTACAGGGGGCCCACGAGCAGTACTTC
CASSLVQGAHEQYF
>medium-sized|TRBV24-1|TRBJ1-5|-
TGTGCCACCAGTGATCTGGATAGCAATCAGCCCCAGCATTTT
CATSDLDSNQPQHF
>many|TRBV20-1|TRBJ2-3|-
TGCAGTGCCAATGAAGCGGGCACAGATACGCAGTATTTT
CSANEAGTDTQYF